This TCR beta chain is from a study of shared clonotypes between healthy human individuals. The CDR3 loop spans 13 amino acids. V was shortened by 0 bases and J by 4 bases, with 4 bases between the two germline ends. The germline V gene has CDR1 SGDLS and CDR2 YYNGEE. This table comes from immunoSEQ multiplex PCR, and its TCRdb copy is limited to in-frame clones, with some not included. The sample holds about 490,000 clones, around 80% seen once. There are a few counts of this clone. The TCR comes from a woman in her forties in good health. Some clones in this sample may be carry-over from other donors' samples. Source material: PBMCs. The chain employs TRBV9 and TRBJ2-2; D unclear. CDR3 amino acids: CASSVGSTGELFF. The CDR3 bases are TGTGCCAGCAGCGTAGGGTCCACCGGGGAGCTGTTTTTT.